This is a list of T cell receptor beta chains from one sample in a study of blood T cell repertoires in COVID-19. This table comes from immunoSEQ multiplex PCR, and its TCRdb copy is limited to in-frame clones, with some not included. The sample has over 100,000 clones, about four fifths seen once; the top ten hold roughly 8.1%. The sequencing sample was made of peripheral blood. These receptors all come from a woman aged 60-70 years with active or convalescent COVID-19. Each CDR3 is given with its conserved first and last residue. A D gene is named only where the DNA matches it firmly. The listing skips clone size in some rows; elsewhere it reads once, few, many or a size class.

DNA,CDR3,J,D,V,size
TGCGCCAGCAGCCGATCCGGGACAGGGGACACTGAAGCTTTCTTT,CASSRSGTGDTEAFF,TRBJ1-1,TRBD1,TRBV5-1,few
TGTGCCAGCAGCGCGGGACAGCATAGCAATCAGCCCCAGCATTTT,CASSAGQHSNQPQHF,TRBJ1-5,TRBD1,TRBV7-2,once
TGCAGTGCTAGTAAAGAGGCGGCGGGGCTGAGCAATCAGCCCCAGCATTTT,CSASKEAAGLSNQPQHF,TRBJ1-5,.,TRBV20-1,.
TGTGCCAGCTCACCCCGGACTAGGCAGAGCTCTGGGGCCAACGTCCTGACTTTC,CASSPRTRQSSGANVLTF,TRBJ2-6,TRBD2,TRBV18,.
TGTGCCAGCATAGGACAGGGCCGTACTGAAGCTTTCTTT,CASIGQGRTEAFF,TRBJ1-1,TRBD1,TRBV7-9,.
TGTGCCAGCAGACAACCGGGACAGGGTAGCTATGGCTACACCTTC,CASRQPGQGSYGYTF,TRBJ1-2,TRBD1,TRBV28,.
TGTGCCAGCAGCCAAACGACAGGGGGTTGGTCACCCCTCCACTTT,CASSQTTGGWSPLHF,TRBJ1-6,TRBD1,TRBV7-2,.
TGTGCCAGCAGTGAAGCGCGCCGGGGCAGGGGAGAGACCCAGTACTTC,CASSEARRGRGETQYF,TRBJ2-5,.,TRBV6-1,.
TGTGCCAGCTCCGGGACAGGGGGGAATCAGCCCCAGCATTTT,CASSGTGGNQPQHF,TRBJ1-5,TRBD1,TRBV18,.
TGTGCCAGCAGCCCTTCCGGACAGGGGAACTATGGCTACACCTTC,CASSPSGQGNYGYTF,TRBJ1-2,TRBD1,TRBV5-4,few
TGTGCCAGCAGCGCCAACGGGGGAGATGAAAAACTGTTTTTT,CASSANGGDEKLFF,TRBJ1-4,.,TRBV11-2,.